This T cell receptor (beta chain) was sequenced for a study of blood T cell repertoires in COVID-19. Germline trimming cut 5 bases from V and 4 bases from J; bases unmatched to any gene: 8. The germline V gene encodes CDR1 LNHDA and CDR2 SQIVND (reference sequence). This CDR3 spans 16 amino acids. Profiled with immunoSEQ multiplex PCR; TCRdb holds only in-frame clones, not every one. The sample records roughly 160,000 clones, roughly 87% being singletons. This clone was counted a single time. This TCR was recovered from a woman in her forties or fifties who had recovered from COVID-19. The V call is TRBV19, the J call TRBJ2-2; 9 bases are shared with TRBD1. Sequenced input: PBMCs or T cells enriched from blood (not recorded which). The CDR3 sequence is CASSSSGTGLTGELFF. CDR3 bases: TGTGCCAGTAGTTCCTCCGGGACAGGGCTCACCGGGGAGCTGTTTTTT.